This T cell receptor (beta chain) was found in a study of blood T cell repertoires in COVID-19. Whole-study context: Some COVID-19 samples were acute and others convalescent; all came from the United States, Italy and Spain.

There are 13 residues in the CDR3. Under the authors' procedure: Reference gene primer amplification yielded estimated nucleated cell counts. Only in-frame clones appear in the TCRdb table, and some are missing; sequencing was by immunoSEQ multiplex PCR. V, J and clone size derive from that table, while D and trimming were established from the DNA sequence. The sample contains over 300,000 clones, around 91% of which appear only once. The chain carries TRBV21-1 and TRBJ2-3; the table's D call TRBD2 went unverified against the DNA. TRBV21-1 is described as a pseudogene. The sample consisted of peripheral blood. The receptor was isolated from a man between 18 and 35 years old with active or convalescent COVID-19. The CDR3 protein is CASTTSGRDTQYF. The CDR3 nucleotides are TGTGCCAGCACGACTAGCGGGAGAGATACGCAGTATTTT.